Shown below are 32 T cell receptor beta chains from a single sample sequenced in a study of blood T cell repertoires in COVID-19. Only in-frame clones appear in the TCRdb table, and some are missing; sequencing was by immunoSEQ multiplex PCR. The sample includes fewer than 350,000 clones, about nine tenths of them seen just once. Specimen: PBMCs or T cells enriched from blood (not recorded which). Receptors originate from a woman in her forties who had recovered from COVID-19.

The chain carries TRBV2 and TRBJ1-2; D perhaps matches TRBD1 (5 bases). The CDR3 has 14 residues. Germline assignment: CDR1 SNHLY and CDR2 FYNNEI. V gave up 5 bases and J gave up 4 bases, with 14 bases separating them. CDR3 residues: CASSSGRVSYGYTF. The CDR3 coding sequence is TGTGCCAGCAGTAGTGGCAGGGTGAGCTATGGCTACACCTTC. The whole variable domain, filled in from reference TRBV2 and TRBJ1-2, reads EPEVTQTPSHQVTQMGQEVILRCVPISNHLYFYWYRQILGQKVEFLVSFYNNEISEKSEIFDDQFSVERPDGSNFTLKIRSTKLEDSAMYFCASSSGRVSYGYTFGSGTRLTVV.

DNA for the CDR3: TGTGCCAGCAGCTTGTGGACTAGCGGGTACACAGATACGCAGTATTTT. It encodes CASSLWTSGYTDTQYF. The chain joins TRBV5-5 to TRBJ2-3; 11 nucleotides match TRBD2. Germline-derived CDR1 and CDR2 are SGHKS and YYEKEE (reference sequence). CDR3 length: 16 amino acids. V was pared by 1 base and J by 2 bases, with 3 bases of the junction left unmatched.

For the CDR3, the DNA is TGTGCCAGCTCCAAGGAGCTCAATGAAAAACTGTTTTTT. Its protein is CASSKELNEKLFF. The rearrangement links TRBV7-2 to TRBJ1-4, with D hard to call. There are 13 residues in the CDR3. Trimming stripped 8 bases from V and 5 bases from J, with 12 bases between. Germline V gene lookup returns CDR1 SGHTA and CDR2 FQGNSA.

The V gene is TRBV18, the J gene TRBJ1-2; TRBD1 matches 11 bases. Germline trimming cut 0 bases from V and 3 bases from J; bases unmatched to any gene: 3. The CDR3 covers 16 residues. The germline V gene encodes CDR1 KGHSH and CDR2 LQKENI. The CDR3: CASSPPGTGGHYGYTF. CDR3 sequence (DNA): TGTGCCAGCTCACCACCGGGGACAGGGGGGCACTATGGCTACACCTTC. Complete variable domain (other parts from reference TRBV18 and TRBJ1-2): NAGVMQNPRHLVRRRGQEARLRCSPMKGHSHVYWYRQLPEEGLKFMVYLQKENIIDESGMPKERFSAEFPKEGPSILRIQQVVRGDSAAYFCASSPPGTGGHYGYTFGSGTRLTVV.

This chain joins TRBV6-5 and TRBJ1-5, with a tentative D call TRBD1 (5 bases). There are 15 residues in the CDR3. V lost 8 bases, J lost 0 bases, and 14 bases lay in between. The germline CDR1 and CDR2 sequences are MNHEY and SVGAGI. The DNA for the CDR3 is TGTGCCAGCTGTTCAGGGTACAATAGCAATCAGCCCCAGCATTTT. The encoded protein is CASCSGYNSNQPQHF.

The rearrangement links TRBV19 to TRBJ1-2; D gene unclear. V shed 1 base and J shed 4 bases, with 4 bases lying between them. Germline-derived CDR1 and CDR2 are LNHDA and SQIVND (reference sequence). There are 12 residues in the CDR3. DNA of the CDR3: TGTGCCAGTAGTATAGTCGGCTATGGCTACACCTTC. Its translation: CASSIVGYGYTF.

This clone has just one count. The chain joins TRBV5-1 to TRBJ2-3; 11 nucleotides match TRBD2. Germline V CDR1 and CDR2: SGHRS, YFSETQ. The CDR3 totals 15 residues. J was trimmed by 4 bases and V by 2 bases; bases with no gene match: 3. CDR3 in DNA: TGCGCCAGCAGCTTTTCTAGCGGGGGGCCAGATACGCAGTATTTT. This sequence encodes CASSFSSGGPDTQYF.

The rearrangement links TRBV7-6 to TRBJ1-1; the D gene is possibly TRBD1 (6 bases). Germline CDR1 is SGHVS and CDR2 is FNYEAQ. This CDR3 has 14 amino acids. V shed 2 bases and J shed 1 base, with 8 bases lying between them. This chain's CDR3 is CASSLQTGNTEAFF. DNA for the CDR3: TGTGCCAGCAGCTTACAGACAGGGAACACTGAAGCTTTCTTT.

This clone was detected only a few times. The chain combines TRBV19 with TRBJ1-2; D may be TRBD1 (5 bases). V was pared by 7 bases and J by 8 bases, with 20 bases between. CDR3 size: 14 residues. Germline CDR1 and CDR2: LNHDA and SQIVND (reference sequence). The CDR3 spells CASTPGGTGRGYTF. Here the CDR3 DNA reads TGTGCCAGTACTCCCGGGGGGACGGGGAGAGGCTACACCTTC.

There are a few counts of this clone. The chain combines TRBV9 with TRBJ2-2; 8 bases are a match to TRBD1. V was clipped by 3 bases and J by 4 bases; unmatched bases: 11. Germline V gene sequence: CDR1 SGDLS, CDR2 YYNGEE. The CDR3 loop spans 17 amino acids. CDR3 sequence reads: CASSAETGTGPTGELFF. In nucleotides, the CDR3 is TGTGCCAGCAGCGCAGAGACCGGGACAGGACCCACCGGGGAGCTGTTTTTT.

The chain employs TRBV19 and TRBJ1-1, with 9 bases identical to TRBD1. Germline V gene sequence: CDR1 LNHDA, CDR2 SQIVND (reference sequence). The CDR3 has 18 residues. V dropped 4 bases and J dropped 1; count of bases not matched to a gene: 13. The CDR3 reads CASSTGQGSVVWNTEAFF. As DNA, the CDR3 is TGTGCCAGTAGTACCGGACAGGGGTCAGTAGTATGGAACACTGAAGCTTTCTTT.

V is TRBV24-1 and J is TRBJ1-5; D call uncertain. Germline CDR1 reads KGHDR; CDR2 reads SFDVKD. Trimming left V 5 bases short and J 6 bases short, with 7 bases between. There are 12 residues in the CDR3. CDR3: CATSASGQPQHF. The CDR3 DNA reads TGTGCCACCAGTGCCTCAGGTCAGCCCCAGCATTTT.

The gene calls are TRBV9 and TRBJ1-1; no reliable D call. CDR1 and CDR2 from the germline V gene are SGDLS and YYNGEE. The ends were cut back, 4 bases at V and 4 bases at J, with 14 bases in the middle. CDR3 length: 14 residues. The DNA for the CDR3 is TGTGCCAGCAGCCCTTCGTTCGTCGGCACTGAAGCTTTCTTT. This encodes CASSPSFVGTEAFF.

The CDR3 region is CATQNRQAVKLFF. In DNA form, the CDR3 reads TGTGCCACGCAAAACCGACAGGCCGTTAAACTGTTTTTT. This rearrangement joins TRBV19 to TRBJ1-4, with D perhaps TRBD1 (6 bases). V dropped 10 bases and J dropped 11 bases, with 20 bases sitting between them. Per germline, CDR1 LNHDA and CDR2 SQIVND (reference sequence). The CDR3 is made up of 13 amino acids.

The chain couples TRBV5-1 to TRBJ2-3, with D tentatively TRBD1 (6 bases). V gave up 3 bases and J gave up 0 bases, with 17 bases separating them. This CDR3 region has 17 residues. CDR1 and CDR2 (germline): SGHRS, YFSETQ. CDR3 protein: CASSSSPGHPSTDTQYF. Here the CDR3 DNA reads TGCGCCAGCAGCTCTTCACCGGGACACCCTAGCACAGATACGCAGTATTTT.

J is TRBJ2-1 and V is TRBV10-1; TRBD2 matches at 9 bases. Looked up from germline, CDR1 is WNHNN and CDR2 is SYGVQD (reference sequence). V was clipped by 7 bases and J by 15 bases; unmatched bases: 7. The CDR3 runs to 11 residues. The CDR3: CASTDGTSLFF. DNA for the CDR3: TGCGCCAGCACCGATGGGACTAGCCTGTTCTTC.

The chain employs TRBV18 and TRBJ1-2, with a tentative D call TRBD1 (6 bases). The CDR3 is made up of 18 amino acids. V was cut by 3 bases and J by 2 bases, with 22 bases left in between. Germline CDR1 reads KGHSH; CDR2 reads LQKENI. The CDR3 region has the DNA TGTGCCAGCTCACCCACGTTTGGACAGACGGGCCTGAACTATGGCTACACCTTC. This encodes CASSPTFGQTGLNYGYTF.

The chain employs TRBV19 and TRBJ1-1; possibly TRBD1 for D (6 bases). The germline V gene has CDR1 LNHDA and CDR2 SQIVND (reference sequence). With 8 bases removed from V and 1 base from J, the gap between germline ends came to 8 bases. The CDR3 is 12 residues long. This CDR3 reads CASQTGNTEAFF. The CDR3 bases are TGTGCCAGTCAGACAGGGAACACTGAAGCTTTCTTT.

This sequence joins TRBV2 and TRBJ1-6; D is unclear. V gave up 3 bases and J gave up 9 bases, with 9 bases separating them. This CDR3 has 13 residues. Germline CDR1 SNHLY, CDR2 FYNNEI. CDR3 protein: CASSDSGVSPLHF. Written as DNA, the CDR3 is TGTGCCAGCAGTGATAGCGGGGTTTCACCCCTCCACTTT. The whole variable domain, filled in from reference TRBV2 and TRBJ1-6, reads EPEVTQTPSHQVTQMGQEVILRCVPISNHLYFYWYRQILGQKVEFLVSFYNNEISEKSEIFDDQFSVERPDGSNFTLKIRSTKLEDSAMYFCASSDSGVSPLHFGNGTRLTVT.

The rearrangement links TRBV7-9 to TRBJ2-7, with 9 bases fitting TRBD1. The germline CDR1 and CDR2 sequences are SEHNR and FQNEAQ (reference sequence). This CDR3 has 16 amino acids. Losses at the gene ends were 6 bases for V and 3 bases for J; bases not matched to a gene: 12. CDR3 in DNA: TGTGCCAGCAGAAATCAGGGGGGACAGGGCCTCTACGAGCAGTACTTC. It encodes CASRNQGGQGLYEQYF.

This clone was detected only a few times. The DNA of the CDR3 is TGTGCCAGCAGCCCAGTGGGTGGAGGGGTCACTGAAGCTTTCTTT. It codes for CASSPVGGGVTEAFF. The V call is TRBV7-8, the J call TRBJ1-1; D is possibly TRBD1 (5 bases). Deletions cut 5 bases from V and 4 bases from J, with 17 bases between. Per germline, CDR1 SGHVS and CDR2 FQNEAQ. There are 15 residues in the CDR3.

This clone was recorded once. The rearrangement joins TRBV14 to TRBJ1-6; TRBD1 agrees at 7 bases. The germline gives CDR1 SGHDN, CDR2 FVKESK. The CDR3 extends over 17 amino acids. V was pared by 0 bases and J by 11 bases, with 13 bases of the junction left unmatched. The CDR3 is CASSQEGTASINPPLHF. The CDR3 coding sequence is TGTGCCAGCAGCCAAGAGGGGACAGCCTCCATCAATCCACCCCTCCACTTT.

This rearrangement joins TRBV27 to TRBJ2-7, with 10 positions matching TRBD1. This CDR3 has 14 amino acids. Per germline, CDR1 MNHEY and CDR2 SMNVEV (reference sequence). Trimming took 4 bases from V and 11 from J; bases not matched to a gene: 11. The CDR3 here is CASSSRDRGRGKYF. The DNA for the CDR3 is TGTGCCAGCAGTTCCCGAGACAGGGGGCGCGGGAAGTACTTC.

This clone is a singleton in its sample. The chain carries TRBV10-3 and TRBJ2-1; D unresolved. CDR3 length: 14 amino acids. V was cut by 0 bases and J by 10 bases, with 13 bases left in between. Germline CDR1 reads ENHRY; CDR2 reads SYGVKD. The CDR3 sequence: CAISESSTVREQFF. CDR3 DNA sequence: TGTGCCATCAGTGAGTCTAGCACGGTGCGGGAGCAGTTCTTC.

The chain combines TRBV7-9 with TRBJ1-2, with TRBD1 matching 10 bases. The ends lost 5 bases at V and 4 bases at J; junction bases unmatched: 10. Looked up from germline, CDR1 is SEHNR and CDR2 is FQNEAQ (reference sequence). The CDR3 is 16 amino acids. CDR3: CASSPIGTGDSYGYTF. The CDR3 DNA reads TGTGCCAGCAGCCCGATCGGGACAGGGGATTCCTATGGCTACACCTTC.

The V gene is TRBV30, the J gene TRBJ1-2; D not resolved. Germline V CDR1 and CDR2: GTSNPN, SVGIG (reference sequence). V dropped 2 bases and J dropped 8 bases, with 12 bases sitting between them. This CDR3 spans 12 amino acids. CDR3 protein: CAWSPSPSGYTF. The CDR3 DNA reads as TGTGCCTGGAGTCCTTCTCCCTCCGGCTACACCTTC.

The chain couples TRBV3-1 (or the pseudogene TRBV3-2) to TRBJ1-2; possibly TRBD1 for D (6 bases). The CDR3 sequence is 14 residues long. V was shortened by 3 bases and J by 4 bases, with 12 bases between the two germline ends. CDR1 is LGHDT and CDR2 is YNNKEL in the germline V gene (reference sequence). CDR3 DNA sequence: TGTGCCAGCAGCCAGATGACAGGAACCTATGGCTACACCTTC. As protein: CASSQMTGTYGYTF.

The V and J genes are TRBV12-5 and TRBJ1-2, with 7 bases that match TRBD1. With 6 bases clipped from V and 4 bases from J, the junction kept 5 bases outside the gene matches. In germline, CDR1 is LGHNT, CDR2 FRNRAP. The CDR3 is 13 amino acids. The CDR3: CASGPGDSYGYTF. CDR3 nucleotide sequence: TGTGCTAGTGGCCCAGGGGACAGCTATGGCTACACCTTC. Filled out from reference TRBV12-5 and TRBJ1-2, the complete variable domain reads DARVTQTPRHKVTEMGQEVTMRCQPILGHNTVFWYRQTMMQGLELLAYFRNRAPLDDSGMPKDRFSAEMPDATLATLKIQPSEPRDSAVYFCASGPGDSYGYTFGSGTRLTVV.

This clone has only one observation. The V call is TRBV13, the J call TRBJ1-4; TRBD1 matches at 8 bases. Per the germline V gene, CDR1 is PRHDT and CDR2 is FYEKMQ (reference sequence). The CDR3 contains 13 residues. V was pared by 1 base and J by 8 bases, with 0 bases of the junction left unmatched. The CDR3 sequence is CASSLDRGEKLFF. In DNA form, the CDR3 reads TGTGCCAGCAGCTTAGACAGGGGGGAAAAACTGTTTTTT.

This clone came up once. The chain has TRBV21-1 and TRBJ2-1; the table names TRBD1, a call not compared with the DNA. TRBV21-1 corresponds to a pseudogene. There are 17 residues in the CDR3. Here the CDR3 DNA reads TGTGCCAGCAGCACGGTGGTAGACAGGACCCTCTACAATGAGCAGTTCTTC. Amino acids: CASSTVVDRTLYNEQFF.

The CDR3 DNA sequence: TGTGCCAGCAGTGGTCAGGGGCATAGCAATCAGCCCCAGCATTTT. Its protein is CASSGQGHSNQPQHF. The V and J genes are TRBV2 and TRBJ1-5, with D perhaps matching TRBD1 (6 bases). V was cut by 4 bases and J by 0 bases, with 10 bases left in between. CDR1 is SNHLY and CDR2 is FYNNEI in the germline V gene. The CDR3 has 15 amino acids.

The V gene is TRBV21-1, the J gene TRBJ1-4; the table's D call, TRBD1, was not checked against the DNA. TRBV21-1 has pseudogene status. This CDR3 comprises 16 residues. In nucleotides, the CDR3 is TGTGCCAGCAGCAAAGCGTGGCAGGGGGCTTGGGAAAAACTGTTTTTT. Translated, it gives CASSKAWQGAWEKLFF.